This T cell receptor beta chain was retrieved from a study of control samples from healthy donors and cancer patients. The protocol was immunoSEQ multiplex PCR, while the TCRdb copy is restricted to in-frame clones and leaves out a portion. The sample shows about 130,000 clones, roughly 87% of them seen only once. The V gene's germline CDR1 is MNHEY and CDR2 SMNVEV (reference sequence). CDR3 length equals 15 residues. Trimming cost V 10 bases and J 4 bases; bases outside gene matches: 16. The sample comprised blood. This chain uses TRBV27 with TRBJ2-7, with 7 bases identical to TRBD1. The sequence derives from a man aged 18 to 29 in good health. The CDR3: CATASDRPRQYEQYF. Written as DNA, the CDR3 is TGTGCCACCGCCTCGGACAGGCCGAGACAGTACGAGCAGTACTTC.